This entry describes one TCR beta chain. This table comes from immunoSEQ multiplex PCR, and its TCRdb copy is limited to in-frame clones, with some not included. The sample has more than 250,000 clones; more than 85% are singletons. V lost 6 bases, J lost 1 base, and 6 bases stayed unmatched. This CDR3 spans 14 amino acids. The germline V gene encodes CDR1 LNHNV and CDR2 YYDKDF (reference sequence). The data were obtained in a study of T cell responses to AZD1222 COVID-19 vaccine. The receptor was derived from an adult in good health. This specimen consisted of peripheral blood, obtained on day 0 of AZD1222 vaccination. The chain carries TRBV15 and TRBJ2-7; 7 nucleotides agree with TRBD1. For the CDR3, the DNA is TGTGCCACCAGTCGGGACAGCCTTTCCTACGAGCAGTACTTC. It codes for CATSRDSLSYEQYF.